This TCR beta chain was identified during a study of blood T cell repertoires in COVID-19. Profiling relied on immunoSEQ multiplex PCR, and the TCRdb table lists in-frame clones only, not all of them. The data show roughly 330,000 clones, with 80% to 90% seen just once and roughly 6.7% held by the top ten. The CDR3 is made up of 15 amino acids. Between the trimmed V and J ends, which lost 8 bases and 8 bases, there was a span of 21 bases. Germline V gene sequence: CDR1 MNHEY, CDR2 SMNVEV (reference sequence). This sequence was found in a man between 18 and 29 years old who had recovered from COVID-19. This sequence joins TRBV27 and TRBJ2-2; a weak D match, TRBD2 (6 bases). The source material was peripheral blood. CDR3 sequence: CASFPYAGKLGELFF. CDR3 bases: TGTGCCAGCTTCCCTTATGCGGGGAAACTGGGGGAGCTGTTTTTT.